Given below is one T cell receptor (beta chain) in context. What it binds is unknown. The sample originates from a study of blood T cells in healthy people across ages. Points from the study as a whole: The recorded TCR beta diversity per million T cells decreased in a roughly linear manner with age.

Per germline, CDR1 MNHNY and CDR2 SVGAGI (reference sequence). The CDR3 covers 14 residues. Trimming removed 4 bases at V and 2 bases at J, with 12 bases between. The second PCR ran roughly 7 to 12 cycles with a sample-barcoded 5' primer and J-beta primers. Each TCR beta cDNA got a 12-nucleotide random molecular identifier. Via MiXCR, TCRdb re-called the 5' RACE reads, giving one row per CDR3 protein. The repertoire includes 1.5 million to 2 million distinct CDR3 sequences, roughly 49% of them detected once, and around 2.1% sits in the top ten. Sequencing was carried out using blood. This sequence originates from a woman in her thirties or forties in good health. The rearrangement joins TRBV6-6 to TRBJ2-7; D might be TRBD1 or TRBD2, each matching 5 bases. The CDR3 here is CASSSGTIPYEQYF. CDR3 DNA sequence: TGTGCCAGCAGTTCCGGGACCATTCCCTACGAGCAGTACTTC.